Below, 31 T cell receptor beta chains from the same sample are listed, as sequenced in a study of CD8+ T cells in alopecia areata. As to treatment: oral pan-JAK inhibitor, 5-10 mg twice daily. TCR sequencing used cDNA made by reverse transcription of extracted RNA. Using immunoSEQ multiplex PCR, the repertoire was profiled, and TCRdb retains in-frame clones only, with some absent. The table records under 200,000 clones, roughly two thirds of them present only once. Sequences were derived from CD4+ T cells sorted from blood, sampled at week 4, from a patient treated with tofacitinib. The source of these receptors is a human donor with alopecia areata.

The chain recombines TRBV7-2 with TRBJ1-6, with unresolved D. Trimming cost V 5 bases and J 6 bases, with 14 bases left between them. CDR3 length equals 15 residues. Germline CDR1 reads SGHTA; CDR2 reads FQGNSA. This chain's CDR3 is CASSLGGDSNSPLHF. The DNA for the CDR3 is TGTGCCAGCAGCCTCGGCGGGGATAGTAATTCACCCCTCCACTTT.

V and J are TRBV5-1 and TRBJ2-7; D gene unclear. There are 15 residues in the CDR3. The germline V gene has CDR1 SGHRS and CDR2 YFSETQ. Trimming removed 5 bases from V and 6 bases from J, with 21 bases in between. CDR3 nucleotides: TGCGCCAGCAGGAAAACTGAGTTCGGGTTCTCCGAGCAGTACTTC. It yields the protein CASRKTEFGFSEQYF.

The rearrangement links TRBV7-9 to TRBJ1-6; D gene unclear. Germline V gives CDR1 SEHNR, CDR2 FQNEAQ (reference sequence). This CDR3 is 14 amino acids long. The V gene lost 0 bases and the J gene lost 8 bases, with 8 bases spanning the gap. Here the CDR3 reads CASSLAYGDSPLHF. For the CDR3, the DNA is TGTGCCAGCAGCTTAGCTTATGGGGATTCACCCCTCCACTTT.

The V gene is TRBV30, the J gene TRBJ1-5, with TRBD1 matching 9 bases. The CDR3 is made up of 13 amino acids. Trimming at V came to 4 bases and at J to 5 bases, leaving 3 bases not matched to a gene. The germline V gene encodes CDR1 GTSNPN and CDR2 SVGIG (reference sequence). The CDR3 nucleotides are TGTGCCTGGACACGACAGGGGGATCAGCCCCAGCATTTT. It is translated as CAWTRQGDQPQHF. The full variable domain, with the rest looked up from reference TRBV30 and TRBJ1-5, is SQTIHQWPATLVQPVGSPLSLECTVEGTSNPNLYWYRQAAGRGLQLLFYSVGIGQISSEVPQNLSASRPQDRQFILSSKKLLLSDSGFYLCAWTRQGDQPQHFGDGTRLSIL.

This clone occurred a few times. Other nucleotide sequences from this sample produce the same CDR3. This chain uses TRBV27 with TRBJ2-7, with 9 bases that match TRBD1. The germline V gene has CDR1 MNHEY and CDR2 SMNVEV (reference sequence). V shed 3 bases and J 6 bases; nucleotides not matched to a gene: 0. The CDR3 runs to 12 residues. The DNA of the CDR3 is TGTGCCAGCAGTTTGACAGGGGGCGAGCAGTACTTC. Translated: CASSLTGGEQYF.

The chain joins TRBV7-3 to TRBJ2-1; 9 bases agree with TRBD2. CDR3 length: 15 amino acids. The V gene's germline CDR1 is SGHTA and CDR2 FQGTGA. With V trimmed by 2 bases and J by 9 bases, 8 bases remained unmatched. CDR3 coding DNA: TGTGCCAGCAGCTTAGCGGGGGGGCCCCGCGTTGAGCAGTTCTTC. It codes for CASSLAGGPRVEQFF.

V gene TRBV23-1 combines with J gene TRBJ2-2; 7 nucleotides line up with TRBD1. TRBV23-1 is labeled an ORF, and its function is uncertain. The CDR3 runs to 14 residues. V shed 2 bases and J 7 bases; nucleotides not matched to a gene: 4. CDR3 sequence reads: CASSQTGDSGELFF. The CDR3 nucleotides are TGCGCCAGCAGTCAAACAGGGGACAGCGGGGAGCTGTTTTTT.

The chain recombines TRBV2 with TRBJ1-2, with a tentative D call TRBD1 (5 bases). The length of the CDR3 is 16 residues. Trimming removed 3 bases from V and 8 bases from J, with 22 bases in between. Germline CDR1 is SNHLY and CDR2 is FYNNEI. CDR3: CASSERGEGYYGGYTF. CDR3 DNA: TGTGCCAGCAGTGAGAGGGGCGAAGGATATTATGGAGGCTACACCTTC.

The rearrangement uses TRBV4-2 and TRBJ1-6, with a possible D match to TRBD1 (6 bases). This CDR3 has 17 amino acids. Germline V CDR1 and CDR2: LGHNA, YNFKEQ. V lost 3 bases and J 5 bases, leaving 17 bases between the germline ends. CDR3 protein: CASSHPQGSWDNSPLHF. CDR3 DNA: TGTGCCAGCAGCCACCCACAGGGATCTTGGGATAATTCACCCCTCCACTTT.

This chain links TRBV5-5 with TRBJ1-2, with D uncertain. V dropped 0 bases and J dropped 4 bases, with 4 bases sitting between them. Germline loops: CDR1 SGHKS, CDR2 YYEKEE (reference sequence). The CDR3 has 12 residues. The chain's CDR3 is CASSLVRYGYTF. The CDR3 DNA reads TGTGCCAGCAGCTTGGTTCGCTATGGCTACACCTTC. Complete variable domain (other parts from reference TRBV5-5 and TRBJ1-2): DAGVTQSPTHLIKTRGQQVTLRCSPISGHKSVSWYQQVLGQGPQFIFQYYEKEERGRGNFPDRFSARQFPNYSSELNVNALLLGDSALYLCASSLVRYGYTFGSGTRLTVV.

The J gene is TRBJ2-3, the V gene TRBV23-1, with 8 bases identical to TRBD2. TRBV23-1 has ORF status, its function being uncertain. CDR3 size: 17 residues. V trimming: 0 bases; J trimming: 5 bases; junction bases outside the gene matches: 10. The CDR3: CASSQSKGGGLGDTQYF. CDR3 nucleotide sequence: TGCGCCAGCAGTCAATCGAAGGGCGGGGGGCTCGGAGATACGCAGTATTTT.

In DNA, the CDR3 is TGTGCCAGCAGCTTGAGGGGGTTAGAATTTCGGGCTTTCTTT. Its protein product is CASSLRGLEFRAFF. The V gene is TRBV5-4, the J gene TRBJ1-1, with a weak D call TRBD1 (6 bases). Trimming shortened V by 1 base and J by 11 bases, and 18 bases separated the two germline ends. The CDR3 has 14 amino acids. CDR1 SGHNT and CDR2 YYREEE come from the germline V gene (reference sequence).

The rearrangement links TRBV12-5 to TRBJ2-7; 8 bases are shared with TRBD2. CDR1 is LGHNT and CDR2 is FRNRAP in the germline V gene. Germline trimming cut 5 bases from V and 2 bases from J; bases unmatched to any gene: 11. The CDR3 extends over 16 amino acids. CDR3 region: CASGPPGTGGPYEQYF. CDR3 sequence (DNA): TGTGCTAGTGGTCCCCCTGGGACGGGGGGGCCCTACGAGCAGTACTTC. The full variable domain, its missing parts supplied by reference TRBV12-5 and TRBJ2-7, is DARVTQTPRHKVTEMGQEVTMRCQPILGHNTVFWYRQTMMQGLELLAYFRNRAPLDDSGMPKDRFSAEMPDATLATLKIQPSEPRDSAVYFCASGPPGTGGPYEQYFGPGTRLTVT.

V is TRBV7-8 and J is TRBJ1-4; 8 bases are a match to TRBD1. CDR3 size: 14 residues. V was pared by 5 bases and J by 6 bases, with 5 bases of the junction left unmatched. From germline, CDR1 is SGHVS and CDR2 FQNEAQ. The CDR3, as DNA: TGTGCCAGCAGCACTGACAGGGGTCATGAAAAACTGTTTTTT. Its protein is CASSTDRGHEKLFF. The full variable domain, with the rest looked up from reference TRBV7-8 and TRBJ1-4, is GAGVSQSPRYKVAKRGQDVALRCDPISGHVSLFWYQQALGQGPEFLTYFQNEAQLDKSGLPSDRFFAERPEGSVSTLKIQRTQQEDSAVYLCASSTDRGHEKLFFGSGTQLSVL.

V and J are TRBV5-6 and TRBJ2-1; D gene ambiguous. The ends were cut back, 0 bases at V and 5 bases at J, with 9 bases in the middle. The CDR3 consists of 14 residues. Looked up from germline, CDR1 is SGHDT and CDR2 is YYEEEE. CDR3 sequence: CASSLGLPHNEQFF. CDR3 coding DNA: TGTGCCAGCAGCTTGGGCCTACCACACAATGAGCAGTTCTTC.

CDR3 DNA: TGCGCCAGCAGCCAAGATTCCAGGGCCTCTGGCGAGCAGTACTTC. It translates to CASSQDSRASGEQYF. This chain joins TRBV4-3 and TRBJ2-7, with D possibly matching TRBD1 (5 bases). Trimming cost V 0 bases and J 6 bases, with 15 bases left between them. The CDR3 length is 15 residues. CDR1 is LGHNA, CDR2 YSLEER, per germline.

The chain has TRBV5-1 and TRBJ1-2, with D tentatively TRBD1 (6 bases). The germline CDR1 and CDR2 sequences are SGHRS and YFSETQ. Trimming shortened V by 6 bases and J by 4 bases, and 16 bases separated the two germline ends. The CDR3 consists of 14 residues. CDR3 coding DNA: TGCGCCAGCACCCAATACAGGGACGGCTATGGCTACACCTTC. It yields the protein CASTQYRDGYGYTF.

There are a few counts of this clone. The rearrangement uses TRBV6-5 and TRBJ1-1, with D unclear. From germline, CDR1 is MNHEY and CDR2 SVGAGI. The ends were cut back, 0 bases at V and 1 base at J, with 3 bases in the middle. The CDR3 loop spans 13 amino acids. Here the CDR3 reads CASSYSKNTEAFF. The CDR3 DNA sequence: TGTGCCAGCAGTTACTCGAAGAACACTGAAGCTTTCTTT.

This rearrangement joins TRBV7-9 to TRBJ1-2; D is undetermined. The germline V and J ends were trimmed by 1 base and 5 bases, with 5 bases remaining between them. Germline V gives CDR1 SEHNR, CDR2 FQNEAQ (reference sequence). This CDR3 comprises 12 residues. CDR3 sequence (DNA): TGTGCCAGCAGCTTAGTAGAGTATGGCTACACCTTC. This codes for CASSLVEYGYTF.

This sequence joins TRBV6-5 and TRBJ2-1; D gene ambiguous. Germline V gene data show CDR1 as MNHEY and CDR2 as SVGAGI. This CDR3 comprises 15 residues. V lost 4 bases to trimming and J lost 2 bases, with 12 bases between them. In nucleotides, the CDR3 is TGTGCCAGCAGTTCCGTAGTCAGGCCCTACAATGAGCAGTTCTTC. Its translation: CASSSVVRPYNEQFF.

The chain joins TRBV5-4 to TRBJ1-1; TRBD1 matches 9 bases. The V gene's germline CDR1 is SGHNT and CDR2 YYREEE (reference sequence). There are 17 residues in the CDR3. V trimming: 3 bases; J trimming: 2 bases; junction bases outside the gene matches: 11. The CDR3 protein is CASSSWTGVARNTEAFF. The DNA of the CDR3 is TGTGCCAGCAGCTCCTGGACAGGGGTGGCGAGAAACACTGAAGCTTTCTTT.

The sample holds a few counts of this clone. The chain carries TRBV7-8 and TRBJ1-2, with 8 bases lining up with TRBD1. V was clipped by 0 bases and J by 13 bases; unmatched bases: 7. CDR1 and CDR2 from the germline V gene are SGHVS and FQNEAQ. The CDR3 has 13 amino acids. Written as DNA, the CDR3 is TGTGCCAGCAGCTTAGCCACGGACAGGGCGTGCACCTTC. It encodes CASSLATDRACTF. Looking up the rest from reference TRBV7-8 and TRBJ1-2 gives the full variable domain: GAGVSQSPRYKVAKRGQDVALRCDPISGHVSLFWYQQALGQGPEFLTYFQNEAQLDKSGLPSDRFFAERPEGSVSTLKIQRTQQEDSAVYLCASSLATDRACTFGSGTRLTVV.

V is TRBV14 and J is TRBJ2-5; the D gene is possibly TRBD2 (6 bases). The CDR3 consists of 14 residues. V was shortened by 3 bases and J by 4 bases, with 12 bases between the two germline ends. Germline V gives CDR1 SGHDN, CDR2 FVKESK. The CDR3 DNA follows: TGTGCCAGCAGCCATCCCGGAGGGGTAGAGACCCAGTACTTC. Translating gives CASSHPGGVETQYF.

The chain recombines TRBV10-3 with TRBJ2-2; a possible D gene is TRBD2 (6 bases). The CDR3 sequence is 14 residues long. Trimming removed 4 bases at V and 4 bases at J, with 10 bases between. Germline V lookup: CDR1 ENHRY, CDR2 SYGVKD. CDR3 protein: CAISVGGVTGELFF. Written as DNA, the CDR3 is TGTGCCATCAGTGTCGGGGGAGTCACCGGGGAGCTGTTTTTT.

This chain uses TRBV5-1 with TRBJ2-7, with D possibly being TRBD1 (6 bases). Trimming took 4 bases from V and 3 from J, leaving 14 bases between them. CDR3 length: 14 amino acids. CDR1 is SGHRS, CDR2 YFSETQ, per germline. The CDR3 coding sequence is TGCGCCAGCAGCCTGGATCCCAGGGGCTACGAGCAGTACTTC. Encoded protein: CASSLDPRGYEQYF.

In this sample, this clone turned up a few times. The rearrangement uses TRBV2 and TRBJ2-5; D is perhaps TRBD2 (7 bases). Germline V lookup: CDR1 SNHLY, CDR2 FYNNEI. The CDR3 runs 14 residues. The germline V and J ends were trimmed by 5 bases and 5 bases, with 15 bases remaining between them. CDR3 DNA sequence: TGTGCCAGCAGTCGGGACACCGGGAGGGAGACCCAGTACTTC. It translates to CASSRDTGRETQYF.

This chain uses TRBV15 with TRBJ2-4; D is perhaps TRBD1 (6 bases). This CDR3 comprises 17 residues. V was trimmed by 5 bases and J by 10 bases, leaving 27 bases between them. In germline, CDR1 is LNHNV, CDR2 YYDKDF (reference sequence). The CDR3 DNA follows: TGTGCCACCAGCCCACAAAGAGGGCGCTCCAACAGGGATATTCAGTACTTC. Protein: CATSPQRGRSNRDIQYF.

The chain couples TRBV4-1 to TRBJ1-5; 7 bases map to TRBD1. J lost 3 bases, V lost 5 bases, and 4 bases had no gene match. Germline values: CDR1 MGHRA, CDR2 YSYEKL. The CDR3 is made up of 14 amino acids. The CDR3 spells CASSWDSINQPQHF. The CDR3 DNA reads TGCGCCAGCAGCTGGGACAGCATCAATCAGCCCCAGCATTTT.

V is TRBV12-5 and J is TRBJ2-3; no clear D. Deletions cut 6 bases from V and 6 bases from J, with 7 bases between. The CDR3 extends over 11 amino acids. Germline V gene lookup returns CDR1 LGHNT and CDR2 FRNRAP. The CDR3 sequence is CASGKSDTQYF. CDR3 in DNA: TGTGCTAGTGGCAAGTCTGATACGCAGTATTTT.

The rearrangement links TRBV29-1 to TRBJ2-3, with D tentatively TRBD1 or TRBD2 (5 bases each). V lost 5 bases and J 5 bases, leaving 8 bases between the germline ends. Germline-derived CDR1 and CDR2 are SQVTM and ANQGSEA. The CDR3 spans 11 residues. CDR3 nucleotides: TGCAGCGTTAGTGGGGGAGATACGCAGTATTTT. Its translation is CSVSGGDTQYF.

The V call is TRBV6-1, the J call TRBJ1-5; D remains unclear. The germline CDR1 and CDR2 sequences are MNHNS and SASEGT. CDR3 length equals 12 residues. V was pared by 0 bases and J by 7 bases, with 4 bases between. This chain's CDR3 is CASSEARQPQHF. The CDR3 DNA follows: TGTGCCAGCAGTGAAGCGCGCCAGCCCCAGCATTTT.